This entry lists 26 T cell receptor beta chains sequenced from one sample in a study of shared clonotypes between healthy human individuals. Sequenced by immunoSEQ multiplex PCR; TCRdb stores in-frame clones only, minus some. The sample carries roughly 110,000 clones, 68% recorded once. The sample taken for sequencing was memory CD8+ T cells sorted from blood. As to subset: CD45RO+ cells pooled with CCR7-negative TemRA cells. The source is a woman aged 25-40 years in good health.

This clone has only a few counts. The chain carries TRBV29-1 and TRBJ2-1, with 11 nucleotides matching TRBD2. The CDR3 is made up of 15 amino acids. Looked up from germline, CDR1 is SQVTM and CDR2 is ANQGSEA. Unmatched junction bases numbered 7, after V lost 4 bases and J lost 5 bases. The CDR3 is CSVALAGGKDNEQFF. The CDR3 coding sequence is TGCAGCGTTGCTCTAGCGGGAGGAAAGGACAATGAGCAGTTCTTC.

This clone was found many times. This chain links TRBV28 with TRBJ1-5, with D unclear. The CDR3 has 16 amino acids. Trimming stripped 1 base from V and 4 bases from J, with 14 bases between. The germline V gene encodes CDR1 MDHEN and CDR2 SYDVKM. The DNA for the CDR3 is TGTGCCAGCAGTTTATCTCTCCCTGGGGTTAATCAGCCCCAGCATTTT. Translated, it gives CASSLSLPGVNQPQHF.

The chain joins TRBV7-7 to TRBJ1-2, with D perhaps TRBD1 (6 bases). Germline values: CDR1 SSHAT, CDR2 FNYEAQ (reference sequence). This CDR3 has 18 residues. V lost 1 base, J lost 5 bases, and 23 bases lay in between. The CDR3 coding sequence is TGTGCCAGCAGCTTAGACCCACTTACGACAGGCGCGAGGTATGGCTACACCTTC. This encodes CASSLDPLTTGARYGYTF. Using reference TRBV7-7 and TRBJ1-2 for the parts outside the CDR3, the full variable domain is GAGVSQSPRYKVTKRGQDVTLRCDPISSHATLYWYQQALGQGPEFLTYFNYEAQPDKSGLPSDRFSAERPEGSISTLTIQRTEQRDSAMYRCASSLDPLTTGARYGYTFGSGTRLTVV.

The chain links TRBV5-6 to TRBJ1-1; the D gene is possibly TRBD1 (5 bases). The V and J ends lost 2 bases and 5 bases respectively, with 13 bases between them. The length of the CDR3 is 14 residues. Germline V gene data show CDR1 as SGHDT and CDR2 as YYEEEE. CDR3 sequence: CASSFGAGGTEAFF. In nucleotides, the CDR3 is TGTGCCAGCAGCTTTGGGGCAGGCGGGACTGAAGCTTTCTTT.

The chain has TRBV27 and TRBJ2-1; 11 positions match TRBD2. J lost 4 bases, V lost 2 bases, and 1 base had no gene match. Germline CDR1 reads MNHEY; CDR2 reads SMNVEV (reference sequence). This CDR3 is built from 15 residues. CDR3 nucleotides: TGTGCCAGCAGTTTAGGGACTAGCGGTTACAATGAGCAGTTCTTC. Amino acids: CASSLGTSGYNEQFF.

The V and J genes are TRBV7-2 and TRBJ2-7; D gene ambiguous. V lost 5 bases to trimming and J lost 4 bases, with 15 bases between them. Per the germline V gene, CDR1 is SGHTA and CDR2 is FQGNSA. The CDR3 is 14 amino acids. Here the CDR3 DNA reads TGTGCCAGCAGCGCGTACCTCAACAGTTACGAGCAGTACTTC. This translates into CASSAYLNSYEQYF.

J is TRBJ2-7 and V is TRBV13; 11 positions match TRBD2. V gave up 3 bases and J gave up 3 bases; unmatched junction bases: 4. This CDR3 is 15 amino acids long. Germline loops: CDR1 PRHDT, CDR2 FYEKMQ (reference sequence). This CDR3 reads CASSFSGRAYYEQYF. In nucleotides, the CDR3 is TGTGCCAGCAGCTTTAGCGGGAGGGCGTACTACGAGCAGTACTTC.

V and J are TRBV27 and TRBJ2-5, with D perhaps being TRBD1 or TRBD2 (5 bases each). The J call may be in error: the DNA end matches TRBJ2-7 better. CDR1 and CDR2 (germline): MNHEY, SMNVEV (reference sequence). The CDR3 totals 14 residues. The CDR3 coding sequence is TGTGCCAGCAGTTTAGCAGGGAGTAGCTACGAGCAGTACTTC. Its protein product is CASSLAGSSYEQYF.

The chain combines TRBV5-4 with TRBJ1-2, with D perhaps matching TRBD1 (5 bases). Trimming took off 5 bases at V and 8 bases at J, with 22 bases between the two ends. The CDR3 is 15 residues long. Germline V CDR1 and CDR2: SGHNT, YYREEE (reference sequence). The CDR3: CASRSSDSGGLGYTF. As DNA, the CDR3 is TGTGCCAGCAGATCCTCTGACAGTGGTGGATTAGGCTACACCTTC.

The rearrangement joins TRBV29-1 to TRBJ1-1; TRBD1 aligns across 7 bases. Germline V gene lookup returns CDR1 SQVTM and CDR2 ANQGSEA. Losses at the gene ends were 6 bases for V and 8 bases for J; bases not matched to a gene: 6. CDR3 length: 11 residues. Written as DNA, the CDR3 is TGCAGCGTGAACAGGGGTTCGGAAGCTTTCTTT. Protein sequence: CSVNRGSEAFF. The full variable domain, with the rest looked up from reference TRBV29-1 and TRBJ1-1, is SAVISQKPSRDICQRGTSLTIQCQVDSQVTMMFWYRQQPGQSLTLIATANQGSEATYESGFVIDKFPISRPNLTFSTLTVSNMSPEDSSIYLCSVNRGSEAFFGQGTRLTVV.

This clone was picked up one time. This chain uses TRBV27 with TRBJ2-5, with no clear D. Deletions cut 6 bases from V and 5 bases from J, with 10 bases between. The germline CDR1 and CDR2 sequences are MNHEY and SMNVEV (reference sequence). The CDR3 contains 12 residues. The CDR3 loop is CASRRPGETQYF. CDR3 coding DNA: TGTGCCAGCAGGCGACCCGGCGAGACCCAGTACTTC.

The chain recombines TRBV5-6 with TRBJ2-1; perhaps TRBD2 as D (6 bases). Trimming removed 4 bases from V and 3 bases from J, with 23 bases in between. Germline CDR1 is SGHDT and CDR2 is YYEEEE. The CDR3 loop spans 18 amino acids. The CDR3 sequence is CASSGRGKGPFFYNEQFF. CDR3 bases: TGTGCCAGCAGCGGACGGGGGAAGGGCCCCTTTTTCTACAATGAGCAGTTCTTC.

The V gene is TRBV11-2, the J gene TRBJ2-1, with 14 nucleotides matching TRBD2. Per germline, CDR1 SGHAT and CDR2 FQNNGV. Losses at the gene ends were 5 bases for V and 7 bases for J; bases not matched to a gene: 7. The CDR3 totals 16 residues. The CDR3 is CASSTGLAGGGNEQFF. In DNA, the CDR3 is TGTGCCAGCAGCACTGGACTAGCGGGAGGCGGGAATGAGCAGTTCTTC.

This chain uses TRBV28 with TRBJ1-1; D not resolved. This CDR3 spans 11 amino acids. Germline V gene sequence: CDR1 MDHEN, CDR2 SYDVKM. The CDR3 DNA reads TGTGCAGCAGCAATGAACACTGAAGCTTTCTTT. It yields the protein CAAAMNTEAFF. The full variable domain, with the rest looked up from reference TRBV28 and TRBJ1-1, is DVKVTQSSRYLVKRTGEKVFLECVQDMDHENMFWYRQDPGLGLRLIYFSYDVKMKEKGDIPEGYSVSREKKERFSLILESASTNQTSMYLCAAAMNTEAFFGQGTRLTVV.

The gene calls are TRBV2 and TRBJ2-1; 13 nucleotides match TRBD2. V trimming: 6 bases; J trimming: 4 bases; junction bases outside the gene matches: 12. The CDR3 is 18 residues long. From germline, CDR1 is SNHLY and CDR2 FYNNEI. The DNA of the CDR3 is TGTGCCAGCAGGGGAATGGGAACTAGCGGGAGGGTTTACAATGAGCAGTTCTTC. Translation gives CASRGMGTSGRVYNEQFF.

The chain is built from TRBV15 and TRBJ2-7; D is ambiguous. The CDR3 runs to 11 residues. V was cut by 3 bases and J by 7 bases, with 7 bases left in between. CDR1 is LNHNV, CDR2 YYDKDF, per germline (reference sequence). CDR3 residues: CATSSGREQYF. The CDR3 region has the DNA TGTGCCACCAGCAGCGGCCGGGAGCAGTACTTC.

The chain couples TRBV10-3 to TRBJ2-7; TRBD1 agrees at 8 bases. The CDR3 consists of 14 residues. Germline trimming cut 3 bases from V and 4 bases from J; bases unmatched to any gene: 5. Germline V gives CDR1 ENHRY, CDR2 SYGVKD. Here the CDR3 DNA reads TGTGCCATCAGTGAATCCGGGACAGGTTACGAGCAGTACTTC. This sequence encodes CAISESGTGYEQYF.

The rearrangement links TRBV6-6 to TRBJ1-3; the D gene is possibly TRBD1 (5 bases). Trimming removed 4 bases at V and 3 bases at J, with 10 bases between. The CDR3 covers 14 residues. Germline CDR1 is MNHNY and CDR2 is SVGAGI (reference sequence). The CDR3 DNA reads TGTGCCAGCAGTTTCAGGGAATTTGGAAACACCATATATTTT. As protein: CASSFREFGNTIYF.

This sequence joins TRBV27 and TRBJ2-7, with TRBD2 identical over 8 bases. The CDR3 totals 15 residues. Trimming at V came to 2 bases and at J to 7 bases, leaving 10 bases not matched to a gene. Germline CDR1 reads MNHEY; CDR2 reads SMNVEV (reference sequence). The CDR3 DNA reads as TGTGCCAGCAGTTTACTCAGCGGGGGTCCCCTGGAGCAGTACTTC. This codes for CASSLLSGGPLEQYF.

The sample holds many counts of this clone. This may come from a read error, since a much larger clone is one base off. The gene calls are TRBV6-6 and TRBJ2-3; the D is unclear. The CDR3 contains 11 residues. CDR1 and CDR2 from the germline V gene are MNHNY and SVGAGI (reference sequence). V was clipped by 7 bases and J by 2 bases, with 4 bases between them. The CDR3 DNA reads as TGTGCCAGCACAAACACAGATACGCAGTATTTT. Its translation is CASTNTDTQYF.

The chain joins TRBV5-1 to TRBJ2-3; maybe TRBD1 (5 bases). V was clipped by 0 bases and J by 4 bases, with 15 bases between them. This CDR3 is built from 16 residues. CDR1 is SGHRS and CDR2 is YFSETQ in the germline V gene. CDR3 coding DNA: TGCGCCAGCAGCTTGGGTTTTTGGGGCTTCGCAGATACGCAGTATTTT. Amino acids: CASSLGFWGFADTQYF.

The chain carries TRBV7-9 and TRBJ1-1; unclear D gene. The CDR3 sequence is 14 residues long. Trimming pared 1 base from V and 1 base from J, leaving 7 bases between. Germline V lookup: CDR1 SEHNR, CDR2 FQNEAQ (reference sequence). The CDR3 loop is CASSLGGWNTEAFF. In DNA, the CDR3 is TGTGCCAGCAGCTTAGGGGGATGGAACACTGAAGCTTTCTTT.

V is TRBV5-4 and J is TRBJ2-7; no reliable D call. V lost 2 bases, J lost 0 bases, and 12 bases lay in between. The CDR3 is made up of 15 amino acids. Germline CDR1 is SGHNT and CDR2 is YYREEE (reference sequence). CDR3 in amino acids: CASSLGAGNSYEQYF. The CDR3 nucleotides are TGTGCCAGCAGCTTAGGCGCAGGCAACTCCTACGAGCAGTACTTC. The full variable domain, in which reference TRBV5-4 and TRBJ2-7 provide the parts outside the CDR3, is ETGVTQSPTHLIKTRGQQVTLRCSSQSGHNTVSWYQQALGQGPQFIFQYYREEENGRGNFPPRFSGLQFPNYSSELNVNALELDDSALYLCASSLGAGNSYEQYFGPGTRLTVT.

The chain combines TRBV5-1 with TRBJ1-5, with D perhaps TRBD1 (6 bases). This CDR3 spans 15 amino acids. Germline lookup yields CDR1 SGHRS and CDR2 YFSETQ. Trimming shortened V by 3 bases and J by 5 bases, and 15 bases separated the two germline ends. The CDR3 DNA sequence: TGCGCCAGCAGCTGGACACAGGGCTATGATCAGCCCCAGCATTTT. It codes for CASSWTQGYDQPQHF.

This clone turned up a few times. This chain's CDR3 is CASSHYPPTSGSETIGELFF. CDR3 sequence (DNA): TGCGCCAGCAGCCACTATCCCCCGACTAGCGGGAGCGAAACAATCGGGGAGCTGTTTTTT. The rearrangement links TRBV4-1 to TRBJ2-2; 12 positions match TRBD2. The CDR3 loop spans 20 amino acids. In germline, CDR1 is MGHRA, CDR2 YSYEKL. Germline trimming cut 3 bases from V and 7 bases from J; bases unmatched to any gene: 18.

The rearrangement links TRBV5-4 to TRBJ2-1; the D is unclear. This CDR3 is built from 14 residues. The germline gives CDR1 SGHNT, CDR2 YYREEE (reference sequence). V lost 0 bases and J 12 bases, leaving 16 bases between the germline ends. The CDR3 DNA reads as TGTGCCAGCAGCTTGGACAGTCGAATGAAGGGGCAGTTCTTC. Its protein product is CASSLDSRMKGQFF. Filled out from reference TRBV5-4 and TRBJ2-1, the complete variable domain reads ETGVTQSPTHLIKTRGQQVTLRCSSQSGHNTVSWYQQALGQGPQFIFQYYREEENGRGNFPPRFSGLQFPNYSSELNVNALELDDSALYLCASSLDSRMKGQFFGPGTRLTVL.